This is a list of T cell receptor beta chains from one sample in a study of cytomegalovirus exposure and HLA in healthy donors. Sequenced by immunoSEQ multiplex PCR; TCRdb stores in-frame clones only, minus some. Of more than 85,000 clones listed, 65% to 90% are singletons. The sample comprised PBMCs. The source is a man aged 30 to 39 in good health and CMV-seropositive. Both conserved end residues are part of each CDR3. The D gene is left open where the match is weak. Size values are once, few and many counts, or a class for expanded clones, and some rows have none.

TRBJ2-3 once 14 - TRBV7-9 TGTGCCAGCAGCTTAAGGGGATTCACAGATACGCAGTATTTT CASSLRGFTDTQYF
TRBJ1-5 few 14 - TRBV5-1 TGCGCCAGCAGCTTGGACGGGGTCGGTCAGCCCCAGCATTTT CASSLDGVGQPQHF
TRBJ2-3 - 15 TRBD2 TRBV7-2 TGTGCCAGCAGCACCCGGGGGGGGTTAACAGATACGCAGTATTTT CASSTRGGLTDTQYF
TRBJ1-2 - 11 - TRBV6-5 TGTGCCAGCACTGGGGGGGTTGGCTACACCTTC CASTGGVGYTF
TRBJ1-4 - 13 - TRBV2 TGTGCCAGCGTAGACAGTATTAATGAAAAACTGTTTTTT CASVDSINEKLFF
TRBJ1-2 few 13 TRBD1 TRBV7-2 TGTGCCAGCAGCGCGGGACAGGGTTGGGGCTACACCTTC CASSAGQGWGYTF
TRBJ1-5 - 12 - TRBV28 TGTGCCAGCAGCCAGGGGAATCAGCCCCAGCATTTT CASSQGNQPQHF
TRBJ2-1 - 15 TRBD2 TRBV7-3 TGTGCCAGCAGCCCTACCGGGGGGGTGCGCAATGAGCAGTTCTTC CASSPTGGVRNEQFF
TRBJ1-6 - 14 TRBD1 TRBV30 TGTGCCGGAACAGGGGGCTCTTATAATTCACCCCTCCACTTT CAGTGGSYNSPLHF
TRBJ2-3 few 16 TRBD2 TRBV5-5 TGTGCCAGCAGCCTTAGCGGGAAGGGGCCAACAGATACGCAGTATTTT CASSLSGKGPTDTQYF
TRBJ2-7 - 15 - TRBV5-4 TGTGCCAGCAGCTGGGGACTCTTGAGCTCCTACGAGCAGTACTTC CASSWGLLSSYEQYF
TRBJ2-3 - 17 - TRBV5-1 TGCGCCAGCAGCGGTTCCCCAACGGGACAAGGCACAGATACGCAGTATTTT CASSGSPTGQGTDTQYF
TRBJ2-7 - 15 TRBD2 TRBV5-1 TGCGCCAGCACTTCAGGGGCGGGGGGGTCCTACGAGCAGTACTTC CASTSGAGGSYEQYF
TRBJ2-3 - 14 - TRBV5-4 TGTGCCAGCCGGGGTAGCGTCCGGGGAGATACGCAGTATTTT CASRGSVRGDTQYF
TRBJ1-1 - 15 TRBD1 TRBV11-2 TGTGCCAGCAGCTTAGATTGGACAGGGAACACTGAAGCTTTCTTT CASSLDWTGNTEAFF
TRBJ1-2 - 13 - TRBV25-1 TGTGCCAGCAGTGGTACAGGGCTTGGAGGCTACACCTTC CASSGTGLGGYTF
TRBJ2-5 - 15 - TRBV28 TGTGCCAGCAGTTTTGGCGGGACAGCACAAGAGACCCAGTACTTC CASSFGGTAQETQYF
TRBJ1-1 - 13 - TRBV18 TGTGCCAGCTCACCACCCTCGAACACTGAAGCTTTCTTT CASSPPSNTEAFF
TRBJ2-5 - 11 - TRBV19 TGTGCCACCGCGACTGGAGAGACCCAGTACTTC CATATGETQYF
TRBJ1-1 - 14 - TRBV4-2 TGTGCCAGCAGCTCCCGAGACAGGAACACTGAAGCTTTCTTT CASSSRDRNTEAFF
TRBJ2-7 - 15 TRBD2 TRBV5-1 TGCGCCAGCAGCTTGGATAGCGGGGGGGCGTCCGAGCAGTACTTC CASSLDSGGASEQYF
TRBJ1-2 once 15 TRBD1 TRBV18 TGTGCCAGCTCACCAGGGACAGATTATAACTATGGCTACACCTTC CASSPGTDYNYGYTF
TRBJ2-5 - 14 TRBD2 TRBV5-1 TGCGCCAGCAGCCCGTGGGGGGGCCAAGAGACCCAGTACTTC CASSPWGGQETQYF
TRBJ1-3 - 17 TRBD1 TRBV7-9 TGTGCCAGCAGCCCCAGCGGGCGACAGGGGGCTGGAAACACCATATATTTT CASSPSGRQGAGNTIYF
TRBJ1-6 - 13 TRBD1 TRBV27 TGTGCCAGCAAAAGACAGGGCCTTTCACCCCTCCACTTT CASKRQGLSPLHF
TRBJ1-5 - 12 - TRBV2 TGTGCCAGCACTATTAACAATCAGCCCCAGCATTTT CASTINNQPQHF
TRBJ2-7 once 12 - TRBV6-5 TGTGCCAGCAGAATTACCCAGGGCGAGCAGTACTTC CASRITQGEQYF
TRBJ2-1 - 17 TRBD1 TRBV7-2 TGTGCCAGCAGCCTATACGCCGACAGGGGGAGAAAGGGTGAGCAGTTCTTC CASSLYADRGRKGEQFF